The 14 T cell receptor beta chains below were found in one sample sequenced in a study of CD8+ T cells in alopecia areata. Treatment reported: oral pan-JAK inhibitor, 5-10 mg twice daily. Isolated RNA was reverse transcribed into cDNA used as the sequencing template. TCRdb's table, derived via immunoSEQ multiplex PCR, lists solely in-frame clones and lacks some. The table records about 190,000 clones, approximately 56% of them present only once. The sequencing used CD4+ T cells sorted from blood, collected at week 4, from a patient treated with tofacitinib. These receptors were obtained from a human donor with alopecia areata.

The chain joins TRBV2 to TRBJ1-1; D is undetermined. This CDR3 region has 15 residues. Germline V gene data show CDR1 as SNHLY and CDR2 as FYNNEI. Trimming shortened V by 6 bases and J by 0 bases, and 14 bases separated the two germline ends. The CDR3 DNA follows: TGTGCCAGCAGACCCCAGGTCCCCATGAACACTGAAGCTTTCTTT. Its translation: CASRPQVPMNTEAFF.

The CDR3 nucleotides read TGTGCCAGCAGTGGACAGGGGGCGCATCAGCCCCAGCATTTT. Its protein is CASSGQGAHQPQHF. The chain joins TRBV2 to TRBJ1-5; 10 bases align to TRBD1. Germline-derived CDR1 and CDR2 are SNHLY and FYNNEI. The CDR3 is made up of 14 amino acids. Trimming cost V 4 bases and J 5 bases; bases outside gene matches: 2.

This clone was seen a handful of times. The chain recombines TRBV4-3 with TRBJ2-5; D is unresolved. The V end was cut by 2 bases, the J end by 5 bases, with 9 bases between. The CDR3 spans 13 residues. CDR1 is LGHNA and CDR2 is YSLEER in the germline V gene. The CDR3 DNA reads TGCGCCAGCAGCCAACAGGTTTGGGAGACCCAGTACTTC. This gives the protein CASSQQVWETQYF.

The chain couples TRBV30 to TRBJ2-2; no clear D gene. CDR1 and CDR2 from the germline V gene are GTSNPN and SVGIG (reference sequence). The ends were cut back, 2 bases at V and 2 bases at J, with 6 bases in the middle. The CDR3 runs 13 residues. The CDR3 coding sequence is TGTGCCTGGAGTAAGGGTAACACCGGGGAGCTGTTTTTT. This translates into CAWSKGNTGELFF.

This clone has a handful of counts. V usage is TRBV7-9 and J usage is TRBJ2-3; D uncertain. The ends were cut back, 5 bases at V and 3 bases at J, with 15 bases in the middle. Germline CDR1 and CDR2: SEHNR and FQNEAQ (reference sequence). The CDR3 covers 15 residues. The CDR3: CASSLPLVATDTQYF. DNA for the CDR3: TGTGCCAGCAGCCTACCCCTGGTTGCGACAGATACGCAGTATTTT.

The chain uses TRBV7-8 and TRBJ2-3; D gene ambiguous. The V gene lost 5 bases and the J gene lost 3 bases, with 6 bases spanning the gap. The germline CDR1 and CDR2 sequences are SGHVS and FQNEAQ. The CDR3 covers 12 residues. In DNA, the CDR3 is TGTGCCAGCAGCCACGCAACAGATACGCAGTATTTT. As protein: CASSHATDTQYF.

The rearrangement uses TRBV29-1 and TRBJ1-3; D is unresolved. The V gene lost 4 bases and the J gene lost 5 bases, with 9 bases spanning the gap. Germline lookup yields CDR1 SQVTM and CDR2 ANQGSEA. This CDR3 comprises 12 residues. In nucleotides, the CDR3 is TGCAGCGTTGCCTTGGGAAGAAACACCATATATTTT. This encodes CSVALGRNTIYF.

This chain uses TRBV2 with TRBJ2-7; D possibly corresponds to TRBD2 (6 bases). There are 13 residues in the CDR3. V gave up 5 bases and J gave up 4 bases, with 12 bases separating them. Germline loops: CDR1 SNHLY, CDR2 FYNNEI. This chain's CDR3 is CASSLGGLYEQYF. The CDR3 nucleotides are TGTGCCAGCAGTCTGGGAGGTCTGTACGAGCAGTACTTC.

This clone was observed a few times. The J gene is TRBJ1-1, the V gene TRBV7-6; D remains unclear. This CDR3 is 16 amino acids long. Germline assignment: CDR1 SGHVS and CDR2 FNYEAQ. Trimming took 5 bases from V and 5 from J, leaving 21 bases between them. The DNA of the CDR3 is TGTGCCAGCAGCCCCGGGGTCGGAGGAGAAGGTACTGAAGCTTTCTTT. Protein: CASSPGVGGEGTEAFF. The variable domain in full, completed from reference TRBV7-6 and TRBJ1-1, reads GAGVSQSPRYKVTKRGQDVALRCDPISGHVSLYWYRQALGQGPEFLTYFNYEAQQDKSGLPNDRFSAERPEGSISTLTIQRTEQRDSAMYRCASSPGVGGEGTEAFFGQGTRLTVV.

V is TRBV2 and J is TRBJ2-7; a weak D match, TRBD2 (6 bases). V lost 8 bases and J lost 0, with 14 bases in between. Germline assignment: CDR1 SNHLY and CDR2 FYNNEI. The CDR3 has 14 residues. The CDR3 nucleotides read TGTGCCAGCGGGGAGGAAGTTTACTCCTACGAGCAGTACTTC. Translated: CASGEEVYSYEQYF. Filled out from reference TRBV2 and TRBJ2-7, the complete variable domain reads EPEVTQTPSHQVTQMGQEVILRCVPISNHLYFYWYRQILGQKVEFLVSFYNNEISEKSEIFDDQFSVERPDGSNFTLKIRSTKLEDSAMYFCASGEEVYSYEQYFGPGTRLTVT.

The V and J genes are TRBV20-1 and TRBJ2-1, with TRBD2 as a possible D gene (5 bases). CDR1 is DFQATT and CDR2 is SNEGSKA in the germline V gene (reference sequence). Trimming took off 6 bases at V and 10 bases at J, with 13 bases between the two ends. This CDR3 spans 11 amino acids. CDR3 nucleotides: TGCAGTGCCACGATAAAGCGGGAGCAGTTCTTC. Translated: CSATIKREQFF.

The CDR3, as DNA: TGTGCCAGCAGCATGGAGGGGGCGGGCTACGAGCAGTACTTC. Its translation: CASSMEGAGYEQYF. The V call is TRBV11-2, the J call TRBJ2-7; a weak D match, TRBD1 (7 bases). The length of the CDR3 is 14 residues. Trimming took off 5 bases at V and 3 bases at J, with 14 bases between the two ends. Germline V gene sequence: CDR1 SGHAT, CDR2 FQNNGV.

This rearrangement joins TRBV7-8 to TRBJ2-5, with TRBD2 matching over 8 bases. This CDR3 spans 16 amino acids. J lost 4 bases, V lost 5 bases, and 12 bases had no gene match. Germline V CDR1 and CDR2: SGHVS, FQNEAQ. CDR3 bases: TGTGCCAGCAGCCACCCTACGGCGGGGGGACTAGAGACCCAGTACTTC. It codes for CASSHPTAGGLETQYF.

The chain is built from TRBV7-3 and TRBJ1-1, with D uncertain. CDR1 and CDR2 (germline): SGHTA, FQGTGA. Trimming removed 1 base from V and 0 bases from J, with 9 bases in between. This CDR3 spans 15 amino acids. CDR3 bases: TGTGCCAGCAGCTTAATGCGTGTTGTGAACACTGAAGCTTTCTTT. Amino acids: CASSLMRVVNTEAFF.